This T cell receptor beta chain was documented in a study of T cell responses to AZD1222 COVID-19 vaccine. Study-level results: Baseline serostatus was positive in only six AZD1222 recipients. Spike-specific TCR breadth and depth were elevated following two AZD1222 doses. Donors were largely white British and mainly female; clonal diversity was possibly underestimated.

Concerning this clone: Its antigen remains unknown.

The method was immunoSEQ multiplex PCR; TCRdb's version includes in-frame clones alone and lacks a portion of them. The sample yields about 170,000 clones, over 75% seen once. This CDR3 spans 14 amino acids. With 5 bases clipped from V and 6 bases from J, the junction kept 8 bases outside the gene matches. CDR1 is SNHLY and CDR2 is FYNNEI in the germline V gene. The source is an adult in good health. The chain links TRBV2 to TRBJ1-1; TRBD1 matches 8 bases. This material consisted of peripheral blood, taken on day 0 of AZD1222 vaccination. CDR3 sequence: CASSTQGGWPEAFF. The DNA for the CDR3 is TGTGCCAGCAGTACACAGGGGGGCTGGCCTGAAGCTTTCTTT.